This T cell receptor beta chain was identified during a study of T cells in Graves' hyperthyroidism and ophthalmopathy (dated by TCRdb to 2018 to 2020). Regarding the research as a whole: Peripheral blood was sampled at the time of initial diagnosis, prior to any treatment. Prospective prediction of ophthalmopathy was tested in an independent validation cohort consisting of fewer than 20 hyperthyroidism patients and around 16 patients who later progressed to ophthalmopathy. After blood sampling, hyperthyroidism patients were treated with methimazole at a starting dose of 30 mg daily, and ophthalmopathy patients were treated with high-dose intravenous methylprednisolone. The 95 to 100 discovery patients were randomly divided into training and test sets at a 7:3 ratio. In addition, the study compared T-cell repertoires in thyroid tissue and in blood from a handful of Graves' hyperthyroidism patients. TCR Vbeta CDR3 sequencing of approximately 140 peripheral blood samples (approximately 44 ophthalmopathy, 75 or so hyperthyroidism and around 17 progressor patients) is reported in the paper. To identify TCR V-J signatures that set the groups apart, the researchers used a discovery cohort of about a hundred patients, made up of 43 with Graves' ophthalmopathy and about 55 with stable Graves' hyperthyroidism.

Including cysteine and phenylalanine, the CDR3 has 17 amino acids. Left in the record is the CDR3 DNA by itself, 51 bases read in frame from the first base. V and J lose 5 bases and 2 bases, and a span of 21 bases separates them. CDR1 and CDR2 are drawn from the germline V gene: SGHAT, FQNNGV. Overall study outcomes, separate from this receptor: During validation, the model predicted progression to ophthalmopathy a median of about 5.9 months ahead of onset, with approximately 70% sensitivity and 72.22% specificity. Sample size was not statistically predetermined, and investigators were not blinded to group allocation. Most expanded thyroid clonotypes (frequency above 0.001) were also detected in blood, suggesting blood repertoires may reflect thyroid immune responses. A 13 V-J signature model separated ophthalmopathy from stable hyperthyroidism, with over 85% sensitivity and 81.08% specificity in cross-validation and 80%/75% in testing.

The sample holds many counts of this clonotype. Its antigen specificity is not known. No per-base quality is available; no much larger clone lies one base away. Moderately to severely active disease, a Clinical Activity Score of at least 3, a NOSPECS grade of at least 4, and a duration under 3 months were present in ophthalmopathy patients. Patients with uncontrolled infections, other autoimmune diseases, pregnancy or lactation were excluded. Clinical symptoms, serum thyroxine and TRAb, thyroid ultrasound, and orbital computed tomography formed the basis for the diagnoses. PBMCs were separated from roughly 10 ml of fresh peripheral blood using Ficoll-Paque density gradient centrifugation. Total RNA was extracted with Trizol reagent, and quality was checked on an Agilent 2100 Bioanalyzer. TCR beta CDR3 regions were amplified from RNA transcripts. The TCR CDR3 was subjected to a first round of RT-PCR using the HTBI primer set and the Qiagen OneStep RT-PCR kit. A second multiplex PCR round built the libraries, followed by size selection and purification. Sequencing of the libraries was done on an Illumina HiSeq2000 using paired-end 100 bp reads. The authors' pipeline ran thus. SOAPnuke was used to process the raw data, with reads discarded if the reads contained adapters or uncalled bases, had a mean Phred below 15, or lacked an exact constant-primer or identifier match. High-quality paired reads were merged using COPE v1.2.5, and each unique nucleotide sequence was defined as a clonotype. MiTCR v1.1 was used to align the clonotypes against IMGT TRBV, TRBD and TRBJ reference segments. The analysis included only V-J combinations with a frequency above 0.0001, which together covered more than 98% of the repertoires. The TCS score was defined as F50 (clonal expansion) divided by E x V (chaos), with BLOSUM62-based TCRdist calculated between CDR3 peptides within each V-J. Welch's t-statistics and random forest reduced around 520 V-J features to 13, which were used in a naive Bayes classifier (R e1071). TCRdb reprocessed the public reads (quality trimming at Q25 with fastp, clone calling with MiXCR) and kept in-frame beta chains. Each CDR3 protein gets just one entry, which takes the most common genes and DNA from the rows behind it. These V and J calls rely on TCRdb rather than the paper's analysis. For this sample the table gives more than 300,000 distinct CDR3 sequences, of which more than 14% were detected only once. Around 19% of the sample comes from the top ten.

The chain is encoded by TRBV11-2 joined to TRBJ2-5; the D region may be TRBD1 or TRBD2, each matching 5 bases equally. The sequence derives from a woman in her twenties or thirties with Graves' ophthalmopathy. The source material was blood. The DNA sequence follows: TGTGCCAGCAGCCACCCTCTTTGGGACGCATCACAAGAGACCCAGTACTTC. Translated, it reads CASSHPLWDASQETQYF.